This record concerns one T cell receptor beta chain sequence. No antigen is known for it. The sample originates from a study of OX40 agonist ivuxolimab in advanced cancers. Collection of blood occurred at baseline, at cycle 4 day 1, and at cycle 7 day 1. Study-wide points: There were, on average, more expanded clones in CD8+ T cells than in CD4+. Nonresponders, in some cases, also had low normalized T-cell clonal expansion.

Using immunoSEQ multiplex PCR, the repertoire was profiled, and TCRdb retains in-frame clones only, with some absent. The sample contains 45,000 to 65,000 clones, 70% to 85% of which appear only once. In germline, CDR1 is SGHTA, CDR2 FQGNSA. V lost 0 bases, J lost 2 bases, and 15 bases stayed unmatched. The CDR3 extends over 20 amino acids. The sample consisted of CD4+ or CD8+ T cells sorted from blood, taken in a trial of the OX40 agonist ivuxolimab. V and J are TRBV7-2 and TRBJ1-5; 8 nucleotides line up with TRBD1. The clonotype was recovered from an adult with an advanced solid tumor such as melanoma, head and neck, liver or kidney cancer. CDR3 loop: CASSLATRQGPYLGNQPQHF. The CDR3 region has the DNA TGTGCCAGCAGCTTAGCAACGCGACAGGGGCCCTACCTGGGCAATCAGCCCCAGCATTTT.